Each of the 26 T cell receptor beta chains below was sequenced from the same sample in a study of cytomegalovirus exposure and HLA in healthy donors. With 60 Vbeta and 13 Jbeta primers, the PCR was carried out. This table comes from immunoSEQ multiplex PCR, and its TCRdb copy is limited to in-frame clones, with some not included. The profile covers about 150,000 clones, with about three quarters appearing a single time and about 1.7% taken by the ten largest. The material sequenced was PBMCs. These receptors all stem from a woman aged 25 to 39 in good health and CMV-seronegative.

The chain recombines TRBV5-6 with TRBJ1-5, with 9 bases identical to TRBD1. Germline V gene data show CDR1 as SGHDT and CDR2 as YYEEEE. J was trimmed by 0 bases and V by 0 bases; bases with no gene match: 10. This CDR3 is 19 amino acids long. Written as DNA, the CDR3 is TGTGCCAGCAGCTTGGCCGAGGACAGGGGATCCGTTAGCAATCAGCCCCAGCATTTT. The encoded protein is CASSLAEDRGSVSNQPQHF.

This chain uses TRBV29-1 with TRBJ2-5; TRBD1 might be the D (5 bases). Trimming pared 1 base from V and 3 bases from J, leaving 6 bases between. The CDR3 has 12 amino acids. From germline, CDR1 is SQVTM and CDR2 ANQGSEA. The CDR3 DNA follows: TGCAGCGTTGAAGGCAGGGAAGAGACCCAGTACTTC. This translates into CSVEGREETQYF.

This chain uses TRBV14 with TRBJ1-1; TRBD1 matches at 11 bases. CDR1 and CDR2 from the germline V gene are SGHDN and FVKESK. CDR3 length: 15 amino acids. J lost 6 bases, V lost 2 bases, and 5 bases had no gene match. CDR3: CASSQKRTGGSEAFF. Written as DNA, the CDR3 is TGTGCCAGCAGCCAAAAAAGGACAGGGGGCTCTGAAGCTTTCTTT.

This chain connects TRBV4-1 to TRBJ1-2; maybe TRBD1 (5 bases). The V gene lost 0 bases and the J gene lost 1 base, with 9 bases spanning the gap. CDR3 size: 15 residues. The germline CDR1 and CDR2 sequences are MGHRA and YSYEKL. The CDR3 loop reads CASSQEQTVNYGYTF. In DNA form, the CDR3 reads TGCGCCAGCAGCCAAGAACAGACAGTTAACTATGGCTACACCTTC.

This chain uses TRBV6-1 with TRBJ2-3, with 7 bases lining up with TRBD2. The CDR3 sequence is 16 residues long. Trimming removed 4 bases from V and 4 bases from J; junction bases left unmatched: 11. The germline V gene encodes CDR1 MNHNS and CDR2 SASEGT. This chain's CDR3 is CASSAYDGGIADTQYF. CDR3 nucleotide sequence: TGTGCCAGCAGTGCTTACGACGGGGGGATCGCAGATACGCAGTATTTT.

This sequence joins TRBV6-5 and TRBJ1-2; no clear D gene. Per germline, CDR1 MNHEY and CDR2 SVGAGI. This CDR3 region has 13 residues. V lost 5 bases and J lost 5, with 12 bases in between. CDR3 region: CASSEARRYGYTF. CDR3 in DNA: TGTGCCAGCAGTGAAGCGAGACGGTATGGCTACACCTTC.

The chain has TRBV7-3 and TRBJ1-2; TRBD1 matches at 9 bases. V lost 2 bases and J lost 8; bases outside the gene matches: 9. The germline V gene has CDR1 SGHTA and CDR2 FQGTGA. The CDR3 loop spans 15 amino acids. CDR3 bases: TGTGCCAGCAGCTTAGGCGGGGACAGGGCGGGAGGCTACACCTTC. Translated, it gives CASSLGGDRAGGYTF.

This clone was counted only a few times. The chain is built from TRBV5-1 and TRBJ1-4; 7 positions agree with TRBD1. The germline CDR1 and CDR2 sequences are SGHRS and YFSETQ. The trim removed 0 bases at V and 10 bases at J, leaving 0 bases unmatched. The CDR3 runs to 12 residues. The CDR3 nucleotides read TGCGCCAGCAGCTTGGGGACAGGAAAACTGTTTTTT. It yields the protein CASSLGTGKLFF.

The chain is built from TRBV5-1 and TRBJ2-5; D possibly corresponds to TRBD2 (6 bases). V lost 4 bases to trimming and J lost 1 base, with 11 bases between them. The CDR3 sequence is 14 residues long. Germline V gene data show CDR1 as SGHRS and CDR2 as YFSETQ. CDR3 DNA: TGCGCCAGCAGCACCTGGGGGGTCCAAGAGACCCAGTACTTC. Translation gives CASSTWGVQETQYF.

The chain is built from TRBV2 and TRBJ1-2; 8 positions match TRBD1. V dropped 6 bases and J dropped 5; count of bases not matched to a gene: 2. The length of the CDR3 is 12 residues. The germline gives CDR1 SNHLY, CDR2 FYNNEI. The CDR3, as DNA: TGTGCCAGCAGAGGGACAGGATATGGCTACACCTTC. Amino acid sequence: CASRGTGYGYTF.

The chain carries TRBV2 and TRBJ1-5; tentatively, D is TRBD1 (5 bases). The germline V and J ends were trimmed by 8 bases and 0 bases, with 20 bases remaining between them. The CDR3 runs to 17 residues. Germline values: CDR1 SNHLY, CDR2 FYNNEI. The CDR3 is CASGNPWGLYSNQPQHF. DNA for the CDR3: TGTGCCAGCGGGAACCCGTGGGGCCTTTATAGCAATCAGCCCCAGCATTTT.

In this sample, this clone turned up once. The V and J genes are TRBV18 and TRBJ2-3; D is perhaps TRBD2 (6 bases). V was clipped by 2 bases and J by 1 base, with 10 bases between them. This CDR3 has 15 amino acids. CDR1 and CDR2 (germline): KGHSH, LQKENI. The CDR3 spells CASSPDGGGTDTQYF. The CDR3 nucleotides read TGTGCCAGCTCACCAGACGGAGGGGGCACAGATACGCAGTATTTT.

This chain links TRBV25-1 with TRBJ2-5; D possibly corresponds to TRBD1 (5 bases). CDR1 and CDR2 (germline): MGHDK, SYGVNS. The CDR3 contains 14 residues. V dropped 3 bases and J dropped 5 bases, with 13 bases sitting between them. CDR3 amino acids: CASSDNMGRETQYF. Written as DNA, the CDR3 is TGTGCCAGCAGTGACAACATGGGGCGGGAGACCCAGTACTTC. Based on the CDR3 plus reference TRBV25-1 and TRBJ2-5, the full variable domain is EADIYQTPRYLVIGTGKKITLECSQTMGHDKMYWYQQDPGMELHLIHYSYGVNSTEKGDLSSESTVSRIRTEHFPLTLESARPSHTSQYLCASSDNMGRETQYFGPGTRLLVL.

The chain combines TRBV7-9 with TRBJ1-2; D is undetermined. Trimming shortened V by 5 bases and J by 0 bases, and 19 bases separated the two germline ends. CDR1 is SEHNR and CDR2 is FQNEAQ in the germline V gene (reference sequence). The CDR3 length is 17 residues. The CDR3 coding sequence is TGTGCCAGCAGCCCCGATTTCTCCGGAGACGCTAACTATGGCTACACCTTC. It is translated as CASSPDFSGDANYGYTF.

This clone is a singleton in its sample. V usage is TRBV10-1 and J usage is TRBJ2-3; 9 bases agree with TRBD1. CDR1 WNHNN and CDR2 SYGVQD come from the germline V gene (reference sequence). The ends lost 8 bases at V and 2 bases at J; junction bases unmatched: 5. This CDR3 comprises 14 residues. CDR3 nucleotides: TGCGCCAGCTCGGGACAGGGCACCACAGATACGCAGTATTTT. Encoded protein: CASSGQGTTDTQYF.

The V and J genes are TRBV6-1 and TRBJ1-2; TRBD1 matches at 9 bases. Germline V gene lookup returns CDR1 MNHNS and CDR2 SASEGT. V was clipped by 3 bases and J by 8 bases; unmatched bases: 7. The CDR3 runs to 14 residues. CDR3 residues: CASSERTGVDGYTF. DNA of the CDR3: TGTGCCAGCAGTGAGCGGACAGGGGTAGACGGCTACACCTTC.

The rearrangement uses TRBV19 and TRBJ2-7; a possible D gene is TRBD1 (6 bases). CDR1 and CDR2 (germline): LNHDA, SQIVND (reference sequence). V was shortened by 5 bases and J by 5 bases, with 19 bases between the two germline ends. The CDR3 sequence is 15 residues long. The CDR3 bases are TGTGCCAGTAGTCAATGGGGGCAGGGACCCCACGAGCAGTACTTC. It codes for CASSQWGQGPHEQYF. Full variable domain (remainder filled in from reference TRBV19 and TRBJ2-7): DGGITQSPKYLFRKEGQNVTLSCEQNLNHDAMYWYRQDPGQGLRLIYYSQIVNDFQKGDIAEGYSVSREKKESFPLTVTSAQKNPTAFYLCASSQWGQGPHEQYFGPGTRLTVT.

The chain uses TRBV6-5 and TRBJ1-1, with no clear D. Germline V gene sequence: CDR1 MNHEY, CDR2 SVGAGI. V dropped 10 bases and J dropped 10 bases, with 22 bases sitting between them. The CDR3 has 13 amino acids. The DNA for the CDR3 is TGTGCCACCCGGCTCAACCGGGGTGGGGTAGCTTTCTTT. Translating it yields CATRLNRGGVAFF.

The V and J genes are TRBV30 and TRBJ1-5; no clear D gene. V was shortened by 0 bases and J by 3 bases, with 12 bases between the two germline ends. Germline-derived CDR1 and CDR2 are GTSNPN and SVGIG (reference sequence). This CDR3 has 15 residues. The CDR3 DNA sequence: TGTGCCTGGAGTGTAGAGGCGGGGTCCAATCAGCCCCAGCATTTT. Translating it yields CAWSVEAGSNQPQHF.

This clone was picked up one time. The V and J genes are TRBV4-1 and TRBJ1-5; weak D call: TRBD1 (5 bases). This CDR3 contains 16 residues. CDR1 is MGHRA, CDR2 YSYEKL, per germline. V was clipped by 0 bases and J by 7 bases, with 16 bases between them. CDR3 residues: CASSQDIGGLRQPQHF. For the CDR3, the DNA is TGCGCCAGCAGCCAAGATATCGGGGGATTGCGGCAGCCCCAGCATTTT.

This clone was observed a handful of times. This rearrangement joins TRBV6-1 to TRBJ1-2, with TRBD1 matching 7 bases. Per the germline V gene, CDR1 is MNHNS and CDR2 is SASEGT. The trim removed 5 bases at V and 4 bases at J, leaving 10 bases unmatched. The CDR3 spans 15 residues. DNA for the CDR3: TGTGCCAGCAGTCCCACAGGGGAAGAGAGCTATGGCTACACCTTC. Its translation: CASSPTGEESYGYTF.

This chain joins TRBV30 and TRBJ1-3; no firm D call. Trimming left V 4 bases short and J 0 bases short, with 10 bases between. Germline CDR1 is GTSNPN and CDR2 is SVGIG (reference sequence). This CDR3 has 14 residues. The CDR3 sequence: CAWNRGSSGNTIYF. In DNA, the CDR3 is TGTGCCTGGAATCGCGGAAGCTCTGGAAACACCATATATTTT.

This clone is a singleton in its sample. This chain uses TRBV11-1 with TRBJ1-1, with D possibly being TRBD1 (6 bases). The germline V and J ends were trimmed by 5 bases and 1 base, with 11 bases remaining between them. From germline, CDR1 is SGHAT and CDR2 FQDESV (reference sequence). The CDR3 has 14 amino acids. The CDR3 DNA follows: TGTGCCAGCAGCGTACAGGGCCCGAACACTGAAGCTTTCTTT. This sequence encodes CASSVQGPNTEAFF.

CDR3: CASSLAALAGPYNEQFF. The CDR3 region has the DNA TGTGCCAGCAGCTTAGCGGCGTTAGCGGGGCCATACAATGAGCAGTTCTTC. This chain connects TRBV7-9 to TRBJ2-1, with 8 positions matching TRBD2. Per germline, CDR1 SEHNR and CDR2 FQNEAQ (reference sequence). This CDR3 contains 17 residues. The V and J ends lost 0 bases and 4 bases, in that order; junction bases with no gene match: 8.

The chain couples TRBV18 to TRBJ2-7, with 8 bases that match TRBD1. Trimming removed 4 bases from V and 3 bases from J; junction bases left unmatched: 5. The CDR3 totals 14 residues. Germline V CDR1 and CDR2: KGHSH, LQKENI. CDR3 in DNA: TGTGCCAGCTCACTCAAACAGGGGGTCTACGAGCAGTACTTC. Translating it yields CASSLKQGVYEQYF.

The CDR3 nucleotides are TGCGCCAGCAGTGGCGGAGGGAACACTGAAGCTTTCTTT. Its translation is CASSGGGNTEAFF. The chain combines TRBV10-2 with TRBJ1-1; D call uncertain. The CDR3 consists of 13 residues. V gave up 4 bases and J gave up 1 base, with 7 bases separating them. CDR1 is WSHSY, CDR2 SAAADI, per germline.